This TCR beta chain was retrieved from a study of blood T cell repertoires in COVID-19. The CDR3 consists of 16 residues. V was clipped by 7 bases and J by 4 bases; unmatched bases: 13. CDR1 is MDHEN, CDR2 SYDVKM, per germline. Assay used: immunoSEQ multiplex PCR; TCRdb lists only in-frame clones, some missing. The sample records 84,000 or so clones, 65% to 85% being singletons. The chain carries TRBV28 and TRBJ2-7, with 10 nucleotides matching TRBD1. The source material was peripheral blood. The TCR sequence derives from a man aged 65 to 85 with COVID-19, enrolled during active disease. CDR3 DNA sequence: TGTGCCAGCACCTCGACCGGGACAGGGGATGGGTACGAGCAGTACTTC. Protein: CASTSTGTGDGYEQYF.